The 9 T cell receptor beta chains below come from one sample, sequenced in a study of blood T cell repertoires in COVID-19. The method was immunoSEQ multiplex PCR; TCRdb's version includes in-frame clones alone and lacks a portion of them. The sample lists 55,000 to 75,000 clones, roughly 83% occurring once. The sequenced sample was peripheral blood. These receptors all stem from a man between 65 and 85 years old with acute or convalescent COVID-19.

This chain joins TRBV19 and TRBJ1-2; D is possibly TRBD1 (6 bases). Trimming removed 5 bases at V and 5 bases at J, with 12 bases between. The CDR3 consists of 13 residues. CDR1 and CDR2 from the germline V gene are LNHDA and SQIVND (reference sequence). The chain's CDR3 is CASSVQGGYGYTF. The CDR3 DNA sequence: TGTGCCAGTAGTGTACAGGGTGGGTATGGCTACACCTTC.

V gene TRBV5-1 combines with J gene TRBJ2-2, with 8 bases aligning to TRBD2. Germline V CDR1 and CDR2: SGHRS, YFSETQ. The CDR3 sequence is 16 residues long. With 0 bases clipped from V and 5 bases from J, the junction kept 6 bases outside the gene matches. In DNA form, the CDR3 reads TGCGCCAGCAGCTTGGGAAGCGGGAGTAGGACCGGGGAGCTGTTTTTT. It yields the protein CASSLGSGSRTGELFF.

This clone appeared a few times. CDR3 bases: TGTGCCAGCGGAGATTACGAGCAGTACTTC. Protein product: CASGDYEQYF. The chain links TRBV7-9 to TRBJ2-7; unclear D gene. V was trimmed by 8 bases and J by 4 bases, leaving 6 bases between them. The CDR3 covers 10 residues. Looked up from germline, CDR1 is SEHNR and CDR2 is FQNEAQ (reference sequence).

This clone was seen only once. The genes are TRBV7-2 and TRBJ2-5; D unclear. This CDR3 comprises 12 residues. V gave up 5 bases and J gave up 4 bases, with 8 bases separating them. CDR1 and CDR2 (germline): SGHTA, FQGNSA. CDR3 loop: CASSLIGETQYF. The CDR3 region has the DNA TGTGCCAGCAGCCTAATCGGAGAGACCCAGTACTTC.

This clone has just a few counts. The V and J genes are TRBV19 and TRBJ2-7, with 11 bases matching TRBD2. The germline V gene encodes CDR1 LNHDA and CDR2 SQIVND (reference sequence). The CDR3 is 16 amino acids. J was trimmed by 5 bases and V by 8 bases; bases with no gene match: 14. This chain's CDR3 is CASGGLAGGLVHEQYF. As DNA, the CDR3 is TGTGCCAGTGGCGGGCTAGCGGGAGGTTTAGTCCACGAGCAGTACTTC.

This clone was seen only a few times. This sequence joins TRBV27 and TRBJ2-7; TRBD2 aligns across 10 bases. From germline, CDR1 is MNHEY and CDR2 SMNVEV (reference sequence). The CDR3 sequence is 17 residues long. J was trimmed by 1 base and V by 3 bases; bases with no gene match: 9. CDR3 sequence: CASSLSRLAGLSYEQYF. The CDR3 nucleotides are TGTGCCAGCAGTTTGTCCCGACTAGCGGGCTTGTCCTACGAGCAGTACTTC.

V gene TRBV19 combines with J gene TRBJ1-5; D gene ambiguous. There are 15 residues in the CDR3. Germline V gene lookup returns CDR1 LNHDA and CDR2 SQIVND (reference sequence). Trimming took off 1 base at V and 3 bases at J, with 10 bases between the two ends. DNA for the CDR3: TGTGCCAGTAGTATAGGGCAGGAACCCAATCAGCCCCAGCATTTT. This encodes CASSIGQEPNQPQHF.

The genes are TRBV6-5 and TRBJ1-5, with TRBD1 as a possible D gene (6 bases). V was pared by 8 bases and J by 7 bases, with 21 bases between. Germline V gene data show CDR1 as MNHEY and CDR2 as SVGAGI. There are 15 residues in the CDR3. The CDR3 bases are TGTGCCAGCGGCAAGGGGGGGGACGGGCAGCAGCCCCAGCATTTT. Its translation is CASGKGGDGQQPQHF.

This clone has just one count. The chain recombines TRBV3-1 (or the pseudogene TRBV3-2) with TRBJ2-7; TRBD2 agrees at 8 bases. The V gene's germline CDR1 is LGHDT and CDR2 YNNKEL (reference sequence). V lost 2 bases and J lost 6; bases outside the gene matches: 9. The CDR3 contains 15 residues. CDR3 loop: CASSQNALAGGEQYF. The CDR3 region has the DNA TGTGCCAGCAGCCAAAACGCTCTAGCGGGCGGCGAGCAGTACTTC.